This T cell receptor beta chain was found in a study of immune evolution from preneoplasia to lung adenocarcinoma. Of note for this clone: Its antigen is unidentified.

Resections took place in Japan or China from the mid-2010s to the late 2010s. Histologic diagnosis was independently verified by two lung pathologists. The data were produced by immunoSEQ multiplex PCR, yet TCRdb's version contains in-frame clones alone and is incomplete. This sample has 5,000 or so clones, with approximately 80% found just once. Study-wide results and caveats: Later-stage lesions seemingly showed higher T cell density and diversity than normal lung.

The length of the CDR3 is 13 residues. Trimming took off 5 bases at V and 0 bases at J, with 5 bases between the two ends. In germline, CDR1 is SGHNT, CDR2 YYREEE (reference sequence). Sequencing was carried out using FFPE adjacent normal lung tissue. This TCR derives from a donor aged 70 or older with lung adenocarcinoma. V is TRBV5-4 and J is TRBJ1-4; D is undetermined. CDR3 in amino acids: CASSSPTNEKLFF. The CDR3 coding sequence is TGTGCCAGCAGTTCCCCAACTAATGAAAAACTGTTTTTT.